This TCR beta chain was found in a study of blood T cell repertoires in COVID-19. The CDR3 loop spans 14 amino acids. CDR1 SGHNT and CDR2 YYREEE come from the germline V gene (reference sequence). The V segment lost 2 bases and the J segment 5 bases; nucleotides outside the gene matches: 6. In the study's own analysis: Amplifying reference gene primers gave estimates of nucleated cell counts. Repertoires were generated with immunoSEQ multiplex PCR, while TCRdb's copy carries only in-frame clones and drops some. The DNA was the basis for D and trimming; V, J and clone size are from that table. Among 80,000 to 130,000 clones listed, roughly 89% were seen once.

The clonotype originates from a man between 65 and 80 years old with acute or convalescent COVID-19. The sample consisted of peripheral blood. The chain links TRBV5-4 to TRBJ1-2; 7 bases fit TRBD1. CDR3 sequence: CASSFYRGGYGYTF. Here the CDR3 DNA reads TGTGCCAGCAGCTTCTACAGGGGCGGGTATGGCTACACCTTC.